The next 11 T cell receptor beta chains were all read from a single sample in a study of T cells after yellow fever vaccination. TCRdb itself ran the 5' RACE reads through MiXCR, one entry per CDR3 protein. This table holds some 68,000 distinct CDR3 sequences, over 6.5% found once. Here the sequenced sample was CD8+ T cells sorted from PBMCs, taken roughly 46 days after the first yellow fever vaccination. The origin of the receptors is a man in his late teens or twenties who received the YFV17D yellow fever vaccine.

This clonotype came up many times. V is TRBV28 and J is TRBJ2-5; D gene unclear. The CDR3 is made up of 13 amino acids. The germline V and J ends were trimmed by 3 bases and 5 bases, with 10 bases remaining between them. Germline CDR1 and CDR2: MDHEN and SYDVKM. The CDR3 is CASSFGHTETQYF. For the CDR3, the DNA is TGTGCCAGCAGTTTCGGCCATACGGAGACCCAGTACTTC.

V is TRBV10-3 and J is TRBJ2-1, with D perhaps matching TRBD1 (6 bases). Germline CDR1 and CDR2: ENHRY and SYGVKD. The V end was cut by 7 bases, the J end by 6 bases, with 25 bases between. The CDR3 has 17 residues. The CDR3 DNA is TGTGCCATCATGGGCCCCGGAGTGGGGGCCGGGCGCAATGAGCAGTTCTTC. It is translated as CAIMGPGVGAGRNEQFF.

This rearrangement joins TRBV9 to TRBJ2-3; D gene unclear. The V end lost 0 bases, the J end lost 1 base, and 6 bases lay between the germline ends. The germline V gene encodes CDR1 SGDLS and CDR2 YYNGEE. CDR3 length equals 14 residues. The CDR3 region is CASSVDRGTDTQYF. The CDR3 coding sequence is TGTGCCAGCAGCGTAGATAGGGGCACAGATACGCAGTATTTT.

This rearrangement joins TRBV12-3 or TRBV12-4 to TRBJ1-5; TRBD1 agrees at 8 bases. The CDR3 contains 15 residues. V lost 7 bases and J lost 5; bases outside the gene matches: 10. The CDR3 reads CASTKGQGADQPQHF. In DNA form, the CDR3 reads TGTGCCAGCACCAAGGGCCAGGGGGCCGATCAGCCCCAGCATTTT.

This clonotype was seen many times. The CDR3 region has the DNA TGTGCCATCAGTGCCGCCGGGGGTAAAAACATTCAGTACTTC. The encoded protein is CAISAAGGKNIQYF. This sequence joins TRBV10-3 and TRBJ2-4, with D possibly being TRBD2 (6 bases). The CDR3 covers 14 residues. Looked up from germline, CDR1 is ENHRY and CDR2 is SYGVKD. Deletions cut 4 bases from V and 4 bases from J, with 11 bases between.

Ten or more counts support this clonotype. J is TRBJ2-7 and V is TRBV28, with 7 bases matching TRBD2. Looked up from germline, CDR1 is MDHEN and CDR2 is SYDVKM. The CDR3 length is 14 residues. The V segment lost 3 bases and the J segment 3 bases; nucleotides outside the gene matches: 5. Here the CDR3 reads CASSFGGGDYEQYV. In nucleotides, the CDR3 is TGTGCCAGCAGTTTCGGCGGGGGAGACTACGAGCAGTACGTC.

This clonotype was seen ten or more times. J is TRBJ2-4 and V is TRBV23-1, with D uncertain. TRBV23-1 is treated as an ORF (open reading frame) with a function not yet certain. Trimming stripped 2 bases from V and 6 bases from J, with 11 bases between. This CDR3 spans 14 amino acids. The CDR3 loop is CASSQRCRRNIQYF. In nucleotides, the CDR3 is TGCGCCAGCAGTCAACGGTGTAGACGAAACATTCAGTACTTC.

This clonotype was recorded a few times. DNA of the CDR3: TGTGCCAGCAGCCCCGGGACATCCCAAGAGACCCAGTACTTC. Amino acids: CASSPGTSQETQYF. This sequence joins TRBV7-9 and TRBJ2-5, with a weak D call TRBD1 (6 bases). Germline V gene sequence: CDR1 SEHNR, CDR2 FQNEAQ (reference sequence). The V and J ends lost 5 bases and 1 base respectively, with 11 bases between them. The CDR3 has 14 amino acids. The full variable domain, its missing parts supplied by reference TRBV7-9 and TRBJ2-5, is DTGVSQNPRHKITKRGQNVTFRCDPISEHNRLYWYRQTLGQGPEFLTYFQNEAQLEKSRLLSDRFSAERPKGSFSTLEIQRTEQGDSAMYLCASSPGTSQETQYFGPGTRLLVL.

This clonotype was detected a few times. The chain carries TRBV12-3 or TRBV12-4 and TRBJ2-3, with 10 nucleotides matching TRBD2. After removal of 4 bases from V and 7 bases from J, the junction contained 5 bases not matched to a gene. CDR3 length equals 14 residues. CDR3 DNA: TGTGCCAGCAGTTCACGACTAGCGGGCAATACGCAGTATTTT. It is translated as CASSSRLAGNTQYF.

This clonotype showed up many times. The V gene is TRBV28, the J gene TRBJ2-5; 7 positions agree with TRBD1. Germline loops: CDR1 MDHEN, CDR2 SYDVKM. With 7 bases clipped from V and 2 bases from J, the junction kept 7 bases outside the gene matches. There are 14 residues in the CDR3. The DNA of the CDR3 is TGTGCCAGCAATCCTAGACAGGGTCAAGAGACCCAGTACTTC. This encodes CASNPRQGQETQYF.

This clonotype was seen a handful of times. V is TRBV4-1 and J is TRBJ1-2, with 7 bases identical to TRBD1. V gave up 0 bases and J gave up 3 bases; unmatched junction bases: 13. Germline V lookup: CDR1 MGHRA, CDR2 YSYEKL. This CDR3 region has 18 residues. CDR3 amino acids: CASSQEPVKGGYYYGYTF. The CDR3 nucleotides read TGCGCCAGCAGCCAAGAACCTGTAAAAGGGGGCTACTACTATGGCTACACCTTC.